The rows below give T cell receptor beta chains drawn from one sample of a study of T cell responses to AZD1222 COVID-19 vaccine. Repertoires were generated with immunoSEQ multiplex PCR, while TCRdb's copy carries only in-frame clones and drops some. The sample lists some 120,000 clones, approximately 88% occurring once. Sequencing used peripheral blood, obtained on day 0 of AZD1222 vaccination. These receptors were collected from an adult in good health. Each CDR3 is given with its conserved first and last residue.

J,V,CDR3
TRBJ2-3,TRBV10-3,CAISEGSGGRTDTQYF
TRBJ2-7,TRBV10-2,CASRTTDRASYEQYF
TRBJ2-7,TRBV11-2,CASSHTSYEQYF
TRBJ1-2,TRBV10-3,CAISGATGGYTF
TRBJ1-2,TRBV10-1,CASRKQSGYGYTF
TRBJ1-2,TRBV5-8,CASSPARTGSFGYTF
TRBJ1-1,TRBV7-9,CASSLDSWGNTEAFF
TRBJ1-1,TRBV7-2,CASSLSLLNTEAFF
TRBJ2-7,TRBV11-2,CASRNRRGNEQYF
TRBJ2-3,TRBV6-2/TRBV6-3,CASSYSGGGAADTQYF
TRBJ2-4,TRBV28,CASTTGAGAAKNIQYF
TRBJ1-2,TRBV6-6,CASSTSTGEGPYGYTF
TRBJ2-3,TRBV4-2,CASSLGDTQYF
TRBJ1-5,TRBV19,CASSIQNQPQHF
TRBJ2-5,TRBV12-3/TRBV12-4,CASSLSPETQYF
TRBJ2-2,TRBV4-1,CASSARPQNTGELFF
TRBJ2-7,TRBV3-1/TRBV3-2,CASSQSGTGSYEQYF
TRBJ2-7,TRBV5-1,CASSLGGTGGLEEQYF
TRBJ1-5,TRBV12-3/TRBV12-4,CASSAGSQPQHF
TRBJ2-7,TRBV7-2,CASSLERTVHGADF
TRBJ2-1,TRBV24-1,CATSDPPYNEQFF
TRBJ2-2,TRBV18,CASSPRAKTSGKPGELFF
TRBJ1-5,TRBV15,CATSRDSLGVRNQPQHF
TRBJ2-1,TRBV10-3,CAISGALAGAGNEQFF
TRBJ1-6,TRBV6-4,CASSDSNNYNSPLHF
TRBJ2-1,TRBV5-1,CASSLVGGDNEQFF
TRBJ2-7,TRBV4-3,CASSQDSRGGQLREF
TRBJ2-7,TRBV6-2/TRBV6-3,CASSSAGADYEQYF
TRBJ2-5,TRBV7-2,CASSSPKNLYQETQYF
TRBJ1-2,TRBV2,CASTPWVANGYTF
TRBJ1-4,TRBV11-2,CASSSGQSNEKLFF
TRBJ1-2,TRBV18,CASSPSTVNYGYTF
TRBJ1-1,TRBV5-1,CASSLDWGTEAFF
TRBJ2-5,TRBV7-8,CASSSTTGQGQETQYF
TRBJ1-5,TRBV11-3,CASSLGKGGNQPQHF
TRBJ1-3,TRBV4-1,CASSQDRRGSLSGNTIYF
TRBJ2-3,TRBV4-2,CASSQDASGGDTDTQYF
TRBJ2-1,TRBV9,CASSVEQLNEQFF
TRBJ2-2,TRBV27,CASARGQVTGELFF
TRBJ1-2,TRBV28,CASRAGTYGYTF
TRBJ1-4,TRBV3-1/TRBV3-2,CASSPRISRNNEKLFF
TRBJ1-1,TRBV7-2,CASSFYRGNTEAFF
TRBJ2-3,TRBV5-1,CASTQFGADTQYF
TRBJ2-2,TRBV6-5,CASSRSSGGARELFF
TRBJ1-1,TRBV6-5,CASSFTGVTEAFF
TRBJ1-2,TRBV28,CASSLAWNYGYTF
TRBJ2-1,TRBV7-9,CASSPRGTRDNEQFF
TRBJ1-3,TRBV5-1,CASSLSNSGNTIYF
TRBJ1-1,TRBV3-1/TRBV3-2,CASSQAHREAEAFF